This T cell receptor (beta chain) was documented in a study of immune characterization of retroperitoneal liposarcoma. Only a few counts were recorded for this clonotype. V gave up 1 base and J gave up 1 base, with 3 bases separating them. The CDR3 loop spans 13 amino acids. Looked up from germline, CDR1 is MNHNS and CDR2 is SASEGT. One entry per CDR3 protein, called by TCRdb with MiXCR from the PCR reads. The sample holds about 3,000 distinct CDR3 sequences, roughly 45% seen once. The V and J genes are TRBV6-1 and TRBJ2-3; D is unresolved. The sequence derives from a male donor with retroperitoneal liposarcoma. The sequencing input was tumor tissue. The CDR3 protein is CASSEVGTDTQYF. DNA of the CDR3: TGTGCCAGCAGTGAAGTAGGCACAGATACGCAGTATTTT.